The rows below give T cell receptor beta chains drawn from one sample of a study of T cells in Graves' hyperthyroidism and ophthalmopathy. MiXCR was run by TCRdb on the multiplex PCR reads, yielding one entry per CDR3 protein. The table includes roughly 500,000 distinct CDR3 sequences, 14% detected once. What was sequenced was blood. All receptors come from a woman in her twenties or thirties with Graves' hyperthyroidism that later progressed to Graves' ophthalmopathy. Both conserved end residues are part of each CDR3. The D gene is left open where the match is weak. Clone sizes are given selectively: once, few, many, or a class where the clone is expanded.

j_gene | v_gene | d_gene | abundance | CDR3aa | CDR3nt
TRBJ2-1 | TRBV5-6 | TRBD2 | . | CASSSLAGGPQNEQFF | TGTGCCAGCAGCTCACTAGCGGGAGGGCCTCAAAATGAGCAGTTCTTC
TRBJ2-1 | TRBV30 | TRBD2 | many | CAWREREVKQFF | TGTGCCTGGAGGGAGCGGGAGGTGAAGCAGTTCTTC
TRBJ1-1 | TRBV30 | . | many | CAWSVRGAEAFF | TGTGCCTGGAGTGTGCGGGGCGCTGAAGCTTTCTTT
TRBJ2-5 | TRBV9 | . | . | CASSVDGSAETQYF | TGTGCCAGCAGCGTAGATGGGAGTGCAGAGACCCAGTACTTC
TRBJ1-3 | TRBV7-9 | . | . | CASSPDRTSGNTIYF | TGTGCCAGCAGTCCAGACAGGACCTCTGGAAACACCATATATTTT
TRBJ2-7 | TRBV5-1 | . | few | CASSLIPYDYEQYF | TGCGCCAGCAGCTTAATCCCCTACGACTACGAGCAGTACTTC
TRBJ1-4 | TRBV27 | TRBD1 | . | CASSLMAGTGVAKLFF | TGTGCCAGCAGTCTTATGGCCGGGACAGGGGTTGCAAAACTGTTTTTT
TRBJ2-1 | TRBV28 | . | many | CASSFWAGSSYNEQFF | TGTGCCAGCAGTTTTTGGGCGGGGAGCTCCTACAATGAGCAGTTCTTC
TRBJ2-7 | TRBV6-1 | TRBD2 | . | CASRLAEYEQYF | TGTGCCAGCAGACTAGCGGAGTACGAGCAGTACTTC
TRBJ1-3 | TRBV24-1 | . | few | CATSERTADSGNTIYF | TGTGCCACCAGTGAACGGACAGCAGACTCTGGAAACACCATATATTTT
TRBJ2-5 | TRBV2 | TRBD1 | . | CASSEGQGSETQYF | TGTGCCAGCAGTGAAGGACAGGGGTCAGAGACCCAGTACTTC
TRBJ2-1 | TRBV12-3/TRBV12-4 | . | . | CASSLYGGGGGNEQFF | TGTGCCAGCAGTTTATATGGGGGAGGGGGGGGCAATGAGCAGTTCTTC
TRBJ1-1 | TRBV24-1 | . | few | CATRGASDTEAFF | TGTGCCACCAGGGGGGCCTCGGACACTGAAGCTTTCTTT
TRBJ2-5 | TRBV7-8 | . | many | CASSLVWSETQYF | TGTGCCAGCAGCTTAGTTTGGAGCGAGACCCAGTACTTC
TRBJ1-1 | TRBV28 | . | many | CASSQQDTEAFF | TGTGCCAGCAGTCAACAGGACACTGAAGCTTTCTTT
TRBJ2-7 | TRBV5-1 | TRBD1 | . | CASSLADRDREQYF | TGCGCCAGCAGCTTGGCGGACAGGGACCGCGAGCAGTACTTC
TRBJ2-1 | TRBV12-3/TRBV12-4 | TRBD2 | many | CASSHGLAGVSNEQFF | TGTGCCAGCAGCCACGGACTAGCGGGAGTCTCCAATGAGCAGTTCTTC
TRBJ2-7 | TRBV20-1 | TRBD2 | many | CSARGTSGRYNEQYF | TGCAGTGCTAGGGGGACTAGCGGGAGGTACAACGAGCAGTACTTC
TRBJ1-2 | TRBV20-1 | . | . | CSAAFSGLGYGYTF | TGCAGTGCTGCCTTCTCGGGACTCGGCTATGGCTACACCTTC
TRBJ1-5 | TRBV12-3/TRBV12-4 | . | many | CASSFNGDGTNQPQHF | TGTGCCAGCAGTTTTAATGGGGACGGGACCAATCAGCCCCAGCATTTT
TRBJ2-5 | TRBV20-1 | TRBD1 | many | CSARGGQGFKETQYF | TGCAGTGCTAGAGGGGGACAGGGCTTCAAGGAGACCCAGTACTTC
TRBJ2-3 | TRBV7-2 | TRBD2 | many | CASSLRGLAGVSTDTQYF | TGTGCCAGCAGCTTAAGAGGGCTAGCGGGAGTGAGCACAGATACGCAGTATTTT
TRBJ2-1 | TRBV7-9 | TRBD2 | many | CASSTSSGSASEQFF | TGTGCCAGCAGCACCTCTAGCGGGAGTGCGAGTGAGCAGTTCTTC
TRBJ1-5 | TRBV6-1 | . | many | CASSTRGGQSNQPQHF | TGTGCCAGCAGTACCCGGGGTGGGCAAAGCAATCAGCCCCAGCATTTT
TRBJ2-7 | TRBV20-1 | TRBD1 | . | CSVKLTGRSHEQYF | TGCAGCGTTAAATTGACAGGGCGCTCCCACGAGCAGTACTTC
TRBJ2-3 | TRBV5-1 | TRBD1 | few | CASSSWSGQGATDTQYF | TGCGCCAGCAGCTCCTGGTCGGGACAGGGGGCCACAGATACGCAGTATTTT
TRBJ1-6 | TRBV6-1 | . | few | CASSSLIGGSPLHF | TGTGCCAGCTCCAGCCTAATAGGTGGTTCACCCCTCCACTTT
TRBJ2-7 | TRBV20-1 | . | many | CSVTGSYEQYF | TGCAGTGTTACAGGCTCCTACGAGCAGTACTTC
TRBJ2-3 | TRBV9 | . | many | CASSVGLAVSTDTQYF | TGTGCCAGCAGCGTCGGGCTAGCAGTTAGCACAGATACGCAGTATTTT
TRBJ2-1 | TRBV30 | TRBD2 | few | CAGTSGIYNEQFF | TGTGCCGGGACTAGCGGGATATACAATGAGCAGTTCTTC
TRBJ2-6 | TRBV19 | TRBD1 | few | CASSRSTGSGANVLTF | TGTGCCAGTAGTCGCTCGACAGGGTCTGGGGCCAACGTCCTGACTTTC
TRBJ1-5 | TRBV6-1 | . | many | CASTDNQPQHF | TGTGCCAGCACCGATAATCAGCCCCAGCATTTT
TRBJ2-6 | TRBV20-1 | . | . | CSARPKDSSGANVLTF | TGCAGTGCTAGACCTAAAGACAGCTCTGGGGCCAACGTCCTGACTTTC
TRBJ1-2 | TRBV20-1 | TRBD1 | many | CSARVPGGGYTF | TGCAGTGCTAGAGTCCCAGGGGGCGGCTACACCTTC
TRBJ1-1 | TRBV28 | . | many | CASSFVGAAFF | TGTGCCAGCAGTTTTGTTGGGGCCGCTTTCTTT
TRBJ2-1 | TRBV30 | . | many | CAWSWSSWQFF | TGTGCCTGGAGTTGGAGTTCTTGGCAGTTCTTC
TRBJ2-1 | TRBV11-3 | . | once | CASRLLRDSYNEQFF | TGTGCCAGCAGGCTTCTCAGGGACTCCTACAATGAGCAGTTCTTC
TRBJ2-1 | TRBV10-3 | . | many | CATRAVGNEQFF | TGTGCCACTAGGGCCGTGGGGAATGAGCAGTTCTTC
TRBJ1-1 | TRBV30 | . | many | CAWSTGLPTEAFF | TGTGCCTGGAGTACAGGCTTGCCCACTGAAGCTTTCTTT
TRBJ2-7 | TRBV7-6 | . | . | CASSVERLTFYEQYF | TGTGCCAGCAGCGTCGAACGACTGACCTTCTACGAGCAGTACTTC
TRBJ2-1 | TRBV20-1 | TRBD2 | . | CSARLASGSSYNEQFF | TGCAGTGCGAGGCTGGCTAGCGGGTCCTCCTACAATGAGCAGTTCTTC
TRBJ2-1 | TRBV7-2 | TRBD2 | many | CASSSRTSGGGGQFF | TGTGCCAGCAGCTCTAGGACTAGCGGGGGGGGAGGGCAGTTCTTC
TRBJ2-5 | TRBV20-1 | TRBD1 | many | CSAMGQAKETQYF | TGCAGTGCCATGGGACAGGCCAAAGAGACCCAGTACTTC
TRBJ2-4 | TRBV20-1 | . | . | CSARDRGSLYIQYF | TGCAGTGCTAGAGATCGGGGCAGCTTGTACATTCAGTACTTC
TRBJ2-2 | TRBV28 | . | many | CASSFMGYTGELFF | TGTGCCAGCAGTTTTATGGGTTACACCGGGGAGCTGTTTTTT
TRBJ2-1 | TRBV30 | . | many | CAWSWRDTYNEQFF | TGTGCCTGGAGCTGGAGGGACACTTACAATGAGCAGTTCTTC
TRBJ2-7 | TRBV5-1 | TRBD1 | . | CASSRDRPNILLTYEQYF | TGCGCCAGCAGCAGGGACAGACCCAACATACTGTTAACCTACGAGCAGTACTTC
TRBJ2-7 | TRBV4-3 | . | few | CASSQVYDISPSYEQYF | TGCGCCAGCAGCCAAGTCTATGACATCTCCCCGTCCTACGAGCAGTACTTC
TRBJ1-2 | TRBV12-5 | . | many | CASGPGTGAEYGYTF | TGTGCTAGTGGCCCCGGGACGGGGGCAGAATATGGCTACACCTTC
TRBJ1-1 | TRBV10-3 | . | many | CAISRDMNTEAFF | TGTGCCATCAGCCGGGACATGAACACTGAAGCTTTCTTT
TRBJ2-3 | TRBV7-2 | TRBD2 | many | CASSRQRGGSSTDTQYF | TGTGCCAGCAGCCGTCAACGGGGGGGCAGTTCGACAGATACGCAGTATTTT
TRBJ2-1 | TRBV20-1 | TRBD2 | few | CSARVAGGPNNEQFF | TGCAGTGCTAGAGTAGCGGGAGGGCCTAACAATGAGCAGTTCTTC
TRBJ2-4 | TRBV7-9 | . | many | CASSPTPNPLFIQYF | TGTGCCAGCAGCCCCACCCCCAACCCCCTGTTCATTCAGTACTTC
TRBJ2-1 | TRBV20-1 | . | . | CSARDPEAGPRYNEQFF | TGCAGTGCTAGAGATCCAGAGGCGGGACCGAGGTACAATGAGCAGTTCTTC
TRBJ2-2 | TRBV5-1 | TRBD1 | few | CASGQDQYTGELFF | TGCGCCAGCGGACAGGATCAATACACCGGGGAGCTGTTTTTT
TRBJ2-2 | TRBV28 | . | many | CASSLEDTGELFF | TGTGCCAGCAGTTTAGAGGACACCGGGGAGCTGTTTTTT
TRBJ2-7 | TRBV5-1 | . | many | CASSSQGGSSYEQYF | TGCGCCAGCAGCTCTCAGGGTGGAAGCTCCTACGAGCAGTACTTC
TRBJ2-5 | TRBV6-2/TRBV6-3 | . | many | CASSIGLGETQYF | TGTGCCAGCAGCATAGGCCTTGGGGAGACCCAGTACTTC
TRBJ2-5 | TRBV10-2 | TRBD2 | . | CASGLAGEETQYF | TGCGCCAGCGGCCTCGCGGGGGAAGAGACCCAGTACTTC